These T cell receptor beta chains were read from a single sample in a study of spatial heterogeneity in lung cancer. TCRdb fed the 5' RACE reads into MiXCR, producing one record per CDR3 protein. The sample includes about 50,000 distinct CDR3 sequences, 6% to 9.5% of them seen just once. Sample: PBMCs, taken at surgery. The source is a female donor with early-stage non-small cell lung cancer. The CDR3 runs from the conserved cysteine through the conserved F or W. The order of the fields is J gene, clone size, V gene, D gene, CDR3 protein, CDR3 DNA. The D gene is left open where the match is weak. Some rows have no size entry. The others give once, few or many, or a class for an expanded clone.

j_call: TRBJ2-1
clone_size: many
v_call: TRBV4-3
d_call: TRBD2
cdr3_aa: CARVAGGPLDEQFF
cdr3_nt: TGCGCCAGGGTAGCGGGGGGGCCGTTGGATGAGCAGTTCTTC

j_call: TRBJ1-2
clone_size: many
v_call: TRBV7-2
d_call: .
cdr3_aa: CASSLALSNYGYTF
cdr3_nt: TGTGCCAGCAGCTTAGCCCTTAGTAACTATGGCTACACCTTC

j_call: TRBJ1-1
clone_size: .
v_call: TRBV20-1
d_call: TRBD1
cdr3_aa: CSYPGQGMNTEAFF
cdr3_nt: TGCAGTTATCCGGGACAGGGGATGAACACTGAAGCTTTCTTT

j_call: TRBJ1-6
clone_size: .
v_call: TRBV6-6
d_call: .
cdr3_aa: CASSINSPLHF
cdr3_nt: TGTGCCAGCAGCATTAATTCACCCCTCCACTTT

j_call: TRBJ2-1
clone_size: few
v_call: TRBV29-1
d_call: .
cdr3_aa: CSVEASSEKSYNEQFF
cdr3_nt: TGCAGCGTTGAGGCATCGAGTGAGAAATCCTACAATGAGCAGTTCTTC

j_call: TRBJ1-2
clone_size: .
v_call: TRBV28
d_call: .
cdr3_aa: CASTLSGGLNGYTF
cdr3_nt: TGTGCCAGCACCCTCTCCGGGGGCCTCAATGGCTACACCTTC

j_call: TRBJ2-1
clone_size: few
v_call: TRBV6-6
d_call: .
cdr3_aa: CASSIVGYNEQFF
cdr3_nt: TGTGCCAGCAGTATAGTGGGCTACAATGAGCAGTTCTTC

j_call: TRBJ2-3
clone_size: few
v_call: TRBV6-6
d_call: .
cdr3_aa: CASHRQIARSTDTQYF
cdr3_nt: TGTGCCAGCCATAGACAGATAGCGCGTAGCACAGATACGCAGTATTTT

j_call: TRBJ1-2
clone_size: many
v_call: TRBV30
d_call: .
cdr3_aa: CAWNLGVIDYGYTF
cdr3_nt: TGTGCCTGGAACCTAGGGGTAATCGACTATGGCTACACCTTC

j_call: TRBJ2-5
clone_size: .
v_call: TRBV7-6
d_call: TRBD2
cdr3_aa: CASSLSASGGQETQYF
cdr3_nt: TGTGCCAGCAGCTTATCCGCTAGCGGGGGGCAAGAGACCCAGTACTTC

j_call: TRBJ2-7
clone_size: .
v_call: TRBV7-2
d_call: .
cdr3_aa: CASSLNPPPNNYEQYF
cdr3_nt: TGTGCCAGCAGCTTAAACCCGCCCCCGAATAACTACGAGCAGTACTTC

j_call: TRBJ1-3
clone_size: .
v_call: TRBV29-1
d_call: .
cdr3_aa: CSARLPGNTIYF
cdr3_nt: TGCAGCGCCCGTCTCCCCGGAAACACCATATATTTT

j_call: TRBJ1-4
clone_size: many
v_call: TRBV9
d_call: TRBD1
cdr3_aa: CASSVDEGAGEKLFF
cdr3_nt: TGTGCCAGCAGCGTAGATGAGGGGGCAGGCGAAAAACTGTTTTTT

j_call: TRBJ1-1
clone_size: many
v_call: TRBV7-9
d_call: .
cdr3_aa: CASSLMAAEAFF
cdr3_nt: TGTGCCAGCAGCTTAATGGCGGCTGAAGCTTTCTTT

j_call: TRBJ1-2
clone_size: many
v_call: TRBV7-2
d_call: .
cdr3_aa: CASSLGTRTAYGYTF
cdr3_nt: TGTGCCAGCAGCTTAGGGACAAGGACAGCCTATGGCTACACCTTC

j_call: TRBJ2-7
clone_size: .
v_call: TRBV6-2/TRBV6-3
d_call: TRBD1
cdr3_aa: CASSTKDRAKYEQYF
cdr3_nt: TGTGCCAGCAGTACCAAGGACAGGGCGAAATACGAGCAGTACTTC

j_call: TRBJ2-7
clone_size: .
v_call: TRBV30
d_call: .
cdr3_aa: CAWSEGTAYEQYF
cdr3_nt: TGTGCCTGGAGTGAGGGGACGGCCTACGAGCAGTACTTC

j_call: TRBJ2-3
clone_size: .
v_call: TRBV5-6
d_call: .
cdr3_aa: CASSLGHSVDTQYF
cdr3_nt: TGTGCCAGCAGCTTGGGCCATTCTGTAGATACGCAGTATTTT

j_call: TRBJ1-1
clone_size: few
v_call: TRBV12-3/TRBV12-4
d_call: TRBD1
cdr3_aa: CASSLGPRQGF
cdr3_nt: TGTGCCAGCAGTTTAGGCCCCAGACAGGGCTTT

j_call: TRBJ2-2
clone_size: many
v_call: TRBV12-3/TRBV12-4
d_call: TRBD1
cdr3_aa: CASSLQGAAGELFF
cdr3_nt: TGTGCCAGCAGTTTACAGGGGGCGGCCGGGGAGCTGTTTTTT

j_call: TRBJ1-5
clone_size: .
v_call: TRBV30
d_call: .
cdr3_aa: CAWNQGLNQPQHF
cdr3_nt: TGTGCCTGGAACCAGGGACTCAATCAGCCCCAGCATTTT

j_call: TRBJ2-1
clone_size: .
v_call: TRBV7-2
d_call: .
cdr3_aa: CASSSRQAEQFF
cdr3_nt: TGTGCCAGCAGCTCTCGACAGGCCGAGCAGTTCTTC